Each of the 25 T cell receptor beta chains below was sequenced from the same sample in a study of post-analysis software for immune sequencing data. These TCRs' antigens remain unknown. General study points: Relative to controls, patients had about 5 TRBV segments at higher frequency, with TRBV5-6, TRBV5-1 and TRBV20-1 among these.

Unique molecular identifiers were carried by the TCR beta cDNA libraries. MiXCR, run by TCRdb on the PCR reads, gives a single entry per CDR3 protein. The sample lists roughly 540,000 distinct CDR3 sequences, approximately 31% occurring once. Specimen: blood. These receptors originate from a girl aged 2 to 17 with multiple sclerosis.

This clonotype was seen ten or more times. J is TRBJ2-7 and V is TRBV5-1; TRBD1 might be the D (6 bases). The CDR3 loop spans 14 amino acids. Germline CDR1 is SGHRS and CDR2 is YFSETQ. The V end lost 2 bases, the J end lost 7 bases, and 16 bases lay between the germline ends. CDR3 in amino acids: CASSLGGASGEQYF. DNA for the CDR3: TGCGCCAGCAGCTTAGGGGGTGCCTCGGGGGAGCAGTACTTC.

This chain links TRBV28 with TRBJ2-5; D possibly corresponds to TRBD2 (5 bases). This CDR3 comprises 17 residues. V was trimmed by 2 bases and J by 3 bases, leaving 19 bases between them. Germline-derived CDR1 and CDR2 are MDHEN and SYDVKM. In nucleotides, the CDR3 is TGTGCCAGCAGTTTAAGAGCGGAACAGAGAACTGAAGAGACCCAGTACTTC. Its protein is CASSLRAEQRTEETQYF.

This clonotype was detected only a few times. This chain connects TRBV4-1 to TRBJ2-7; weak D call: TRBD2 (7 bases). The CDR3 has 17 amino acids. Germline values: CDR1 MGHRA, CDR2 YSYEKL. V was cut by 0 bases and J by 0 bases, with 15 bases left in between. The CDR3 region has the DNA TGCGCCAGCAGCCAAGACTGGTTTGCGGGGGCCTCCTACGAGCAGTACTTC. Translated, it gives CASSQDWFAGASYEQYF.

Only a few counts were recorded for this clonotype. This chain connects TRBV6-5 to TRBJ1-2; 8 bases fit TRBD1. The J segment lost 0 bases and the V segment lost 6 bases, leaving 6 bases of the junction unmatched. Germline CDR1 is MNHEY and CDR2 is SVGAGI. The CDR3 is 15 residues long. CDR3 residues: CASSRMTGANYGYTF. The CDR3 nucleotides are TGTGCCAGCAGCCGCATGACAGGGGCTAACTATGGCTACACCTTC.

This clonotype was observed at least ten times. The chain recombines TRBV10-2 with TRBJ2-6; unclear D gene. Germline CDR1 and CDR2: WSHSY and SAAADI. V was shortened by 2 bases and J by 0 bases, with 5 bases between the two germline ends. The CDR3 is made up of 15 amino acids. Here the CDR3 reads CASSESLSGANVLTF. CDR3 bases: TGCGCCAGCAGTGAGAGCCTCTCTGGGGCCAACGTCCTGACTTTC.

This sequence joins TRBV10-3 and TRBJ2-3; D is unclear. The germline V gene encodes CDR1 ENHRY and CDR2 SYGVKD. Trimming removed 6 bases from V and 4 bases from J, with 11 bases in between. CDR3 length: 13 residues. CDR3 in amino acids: CAIRDNPADTQYF. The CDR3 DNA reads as TGTGCCATCAGAGATAACCCGGCAGATACGCAGTATTTT.

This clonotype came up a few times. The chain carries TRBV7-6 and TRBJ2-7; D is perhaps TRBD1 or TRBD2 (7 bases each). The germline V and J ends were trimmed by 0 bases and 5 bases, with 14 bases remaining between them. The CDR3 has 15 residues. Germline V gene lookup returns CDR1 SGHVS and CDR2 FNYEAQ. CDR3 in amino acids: CASSLAQGGNDEQYF. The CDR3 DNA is TGTGCCAGCAGCTTAGCGCAGGGGGGGAACGACGAGCAGTACTTC.

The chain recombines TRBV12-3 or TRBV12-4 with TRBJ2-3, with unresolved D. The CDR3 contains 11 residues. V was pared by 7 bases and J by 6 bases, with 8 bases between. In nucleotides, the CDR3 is TGTGCCAGCACCGCGGTGGATACGCAGTATTTT. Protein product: CASTAVDTQYF.

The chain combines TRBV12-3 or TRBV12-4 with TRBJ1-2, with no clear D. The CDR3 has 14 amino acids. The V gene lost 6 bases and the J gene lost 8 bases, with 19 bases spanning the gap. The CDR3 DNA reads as TGTGCCAGCAGCCAACAACATAATCTAAACGGCTACACCTTC. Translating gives CASSQQHNLNGYTF.

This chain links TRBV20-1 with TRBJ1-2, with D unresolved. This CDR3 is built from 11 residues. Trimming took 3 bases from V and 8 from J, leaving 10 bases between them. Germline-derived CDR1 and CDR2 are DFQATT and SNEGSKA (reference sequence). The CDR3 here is CSASAPRGYTF. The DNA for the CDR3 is TGCAGTGCTAGTGCTCCGAGGGGCTACACCTTC.

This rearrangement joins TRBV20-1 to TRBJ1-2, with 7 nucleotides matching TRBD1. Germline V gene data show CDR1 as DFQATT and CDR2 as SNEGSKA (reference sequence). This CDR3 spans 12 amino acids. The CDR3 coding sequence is TGCAGGGCCGAGCGGCTACAGGGGTACTACACCTTC. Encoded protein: CRAERLQGYYTF.

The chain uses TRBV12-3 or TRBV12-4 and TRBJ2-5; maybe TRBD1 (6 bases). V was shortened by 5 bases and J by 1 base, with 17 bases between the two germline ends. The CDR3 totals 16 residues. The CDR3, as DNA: TGTGCCAGCAGTCTCTACTCCGGGACATCCCAAGAGACCCAGTACTTC. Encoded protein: CASSLYSGTSQETQYF.

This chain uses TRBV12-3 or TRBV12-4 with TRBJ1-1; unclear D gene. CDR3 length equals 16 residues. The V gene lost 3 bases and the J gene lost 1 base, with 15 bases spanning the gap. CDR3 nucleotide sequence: TGTGCCAGCAGTTTCCGGCAGGTGGGTTCGAACACTGAAGCTTTCTTT. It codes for CASSFRQVGSNTEAFF.

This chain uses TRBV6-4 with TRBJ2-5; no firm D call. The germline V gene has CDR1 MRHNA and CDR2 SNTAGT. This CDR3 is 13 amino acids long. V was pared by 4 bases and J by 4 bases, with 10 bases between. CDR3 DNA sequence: TGTGCCAGCAGTGTCCAGCCTGGAGAGACCCAGTACTTC. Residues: CASSVQPGETQYF.

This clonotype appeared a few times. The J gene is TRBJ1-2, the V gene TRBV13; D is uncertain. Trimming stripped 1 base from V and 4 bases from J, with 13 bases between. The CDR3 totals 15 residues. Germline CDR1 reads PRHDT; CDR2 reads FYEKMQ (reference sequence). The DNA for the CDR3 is TGTGCCAGCAGCTTAGATCGCAGTCTTACCTATGGCTACACCTTC. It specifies CASSLDRSLTYGYTF. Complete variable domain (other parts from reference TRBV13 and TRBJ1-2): AAGVIQSPRHLIKEKRETATLKCYPIPRHDTVYWYQQGPGQDPQFLISFYEKMQSDKGSIPDRFSAQQFSDYHSELNMSSLELGDSALYFCASSLDRSLTYGYTFGSGTRLTVV.

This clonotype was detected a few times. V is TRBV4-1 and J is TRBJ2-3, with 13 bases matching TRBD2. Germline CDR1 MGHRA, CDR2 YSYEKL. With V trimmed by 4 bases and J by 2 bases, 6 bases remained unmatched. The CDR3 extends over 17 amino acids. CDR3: CASSLSGLAGFTDTQYF. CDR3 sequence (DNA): TGCGCCAGCAGCCTGTCGGGACTAGCGGGGTTCACAGATACGCAGTATTTT.

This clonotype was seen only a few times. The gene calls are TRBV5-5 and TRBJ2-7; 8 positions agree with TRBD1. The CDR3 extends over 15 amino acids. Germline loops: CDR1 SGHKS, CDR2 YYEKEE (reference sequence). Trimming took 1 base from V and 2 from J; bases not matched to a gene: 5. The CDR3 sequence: CASSLIQGGTYEQYF. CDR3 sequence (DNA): TGTGCCAGCAGCTTGATACAGGGGGGAACCTACGAGCAGTACTTC.

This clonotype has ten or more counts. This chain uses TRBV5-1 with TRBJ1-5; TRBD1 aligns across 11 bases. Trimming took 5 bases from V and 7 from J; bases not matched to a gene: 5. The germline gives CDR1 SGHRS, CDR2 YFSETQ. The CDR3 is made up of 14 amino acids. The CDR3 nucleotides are TGCGCCAGCAGTGACGGGACAGGGGGGCAGCCCCAGCATTTT. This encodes CASSDGTGGQPQHF.

CDR3 nucleotides: TGTGCCAGCAGCCTCCCGGGACTAGCGGGCACAGATACGCAGTATTTT. Translating gives CASSLPGLAGTDTQYF. The chain joins TRBV3-1 to TRBJ2-3, with 11 nucleotides matching TRBD2. The CDR3 is 16 residues long. Unmatched junction bases numbered 4, after V lost 4 bases and J lost 1 base. Germline CDR1 and CDR2: LGHDT and YNNKEL (reference sequence).

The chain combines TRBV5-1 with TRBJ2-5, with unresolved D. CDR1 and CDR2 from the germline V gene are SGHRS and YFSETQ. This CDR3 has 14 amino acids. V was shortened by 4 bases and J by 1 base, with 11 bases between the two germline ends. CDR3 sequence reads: CASSEDGAQETQYF. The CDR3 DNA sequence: TGCGCCAGCAGCGAGGACGGAGCCCAAGAGACCCAGTACTTC.

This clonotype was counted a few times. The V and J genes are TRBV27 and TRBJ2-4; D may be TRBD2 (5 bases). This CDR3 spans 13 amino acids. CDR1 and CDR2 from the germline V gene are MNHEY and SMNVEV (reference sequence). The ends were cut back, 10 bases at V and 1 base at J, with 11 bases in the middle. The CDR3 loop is CATAGVAKNIQYF. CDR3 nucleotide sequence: TGTGCCACGGCCGGGGTGGCCAAAAACATTCAGTACTTC.

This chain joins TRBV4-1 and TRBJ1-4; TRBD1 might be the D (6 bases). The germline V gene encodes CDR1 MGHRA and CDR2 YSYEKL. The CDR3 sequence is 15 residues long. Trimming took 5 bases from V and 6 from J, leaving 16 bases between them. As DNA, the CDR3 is TGCGCCAGCAGCTCTCCTTACAGGGATGATGAAAAACTGTTTTTT. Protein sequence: CASSSPYRDDEKLFF.

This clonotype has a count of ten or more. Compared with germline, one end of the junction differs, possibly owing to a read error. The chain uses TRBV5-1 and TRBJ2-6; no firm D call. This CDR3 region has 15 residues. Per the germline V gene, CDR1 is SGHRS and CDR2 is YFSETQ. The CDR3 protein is CASSLDSSGANVLTF. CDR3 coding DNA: TGTGCCAGCAGTTTAGATAGCTCTGGGGCCAACGTCCTGACTTTC.

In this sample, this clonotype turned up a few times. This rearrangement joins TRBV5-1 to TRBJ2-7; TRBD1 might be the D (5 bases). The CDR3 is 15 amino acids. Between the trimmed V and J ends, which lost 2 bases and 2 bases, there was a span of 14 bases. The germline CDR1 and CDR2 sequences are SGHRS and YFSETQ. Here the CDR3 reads CASSFQGTSAYEQYF. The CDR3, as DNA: TGCGCCAGCAGCTTTCAGGGAACGAGTGCCTACGAGCAGTACTTC.

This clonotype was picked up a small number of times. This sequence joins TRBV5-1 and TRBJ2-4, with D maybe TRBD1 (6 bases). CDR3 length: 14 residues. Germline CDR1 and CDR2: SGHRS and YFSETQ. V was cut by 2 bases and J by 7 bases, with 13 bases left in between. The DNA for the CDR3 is TGCGCCAGCAGCTTCGGACAGCAAAGGAACATTCAGTACTTC. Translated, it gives CASSFGQQRNIQYF.